This entry lists 25 T cell receptor beta chains sequenced from one sample in a study of blood T cell repertoires in COVID-19. The method was immunoSEQ multiplex PCR; TCRdb's version includes in-frame clones alone and lacks a portion of them. The data contain 150,000 to 200,000 clones, approximately 83% of them singletons. Sequenced sample: PBMCs or T cells enriched from blood (not recorded which). Source of these receptors: a man in his 70s who had been exposed to COVID-19.

As for this clone: Other nucleotide sequences in the sample specify the same CDR3. The chain couples TRBV18 to TRBJ1-2, with 9 bases lining up with TRBD1. Looked up from germline, CDR1 is KGHSH and CDR2 is LQKENI. The CDR3 sequence is 14 residues long. V lost 6 bases, J lost 5 bases, and 7 bases stayed unmatched. The DNA of the CDR3 is TGTGCCAGCTCCCCATCGGGGACAGGGTATGGCTACACCTTC. This codes for CASSPSGTGYGYTF.

This chain connects TRBV5-1 to TRBJ2-5; D is perhaps TRBD1 (7 bases). The V and J ends lost 2 bases and 4 bases respectively, with 15 bases between them. The germline V gene encodes CDR1 SGHRS and CDR2 YFSETQ. The CDR3 runs to 15 residues. The CDR3 here is CASSFGGGGGETQYF. CDR3 nucleotide sequence: TGCGCCAGCAGCTTTGGAGGGGGCGGCGGAGAGACCCAGTACTTC.

In its sample, this clone was seen many times. The chain links TRBV9 to TRBJ2-7; the match to TRBD2 covers 8 bases. The V segment lost 4 bases and the J segment 2 bases; nucleotides outside the gene matches: 5. Germline CDR1 reads SGDLS; CDR2 reads YYNGEE. This CDR3 has 14 amino acids. The CDR3 here is CASSLSGTTYEQYF. The CDR3 DNA reads as TGTGCCAGCAGCCTTAGCGGGACTACCTACGAGCAGTACTTC.

This clone was detected once. V is TRBV7-8 and J is TRBJ1-4; 7 nucleotides agree with TRBD1. V lost 5 bases to trimming and J lost 0 bases; unmatched junction nucleotides: 9. CDR1 SGHVS and CDR2 FQNEAQ come from the germline V gene. CDR3 length equals 17 residues. The CDR3, as DNA: TGTGCCAGCAGCCCATTGGGACAGCTCTCAACTAATGAAAAACTGTTTTTT. It encodes CASSPLGQLSTNEKLFF. The full variable domain, with the rest looked up from reference TRBV7-8 and TRBJ1-4, is GAGVSQSPRYKVAKRGQDVALRCDPISGHVSLFWYQQALGQGPEFLTYFQNEAQLDKSGLPSDRFFAERPEGSVSTLKIQRTQQEDSAVYLCASSPLGQLSTNEKLFFGSGTQLSVL.

The V gene is TRBV21-1, the J gene TRBJ1-6; the table's D call of TRBD1 was not tested on the DNA. TRBV21-1 is a pseudogene locus. This CDR3 has 16 amino acids. This CDR3 is CASSARRGHGNSPLHF. The CDR3 DNA sequence: TGTGCCAGCAGCGCCCGGAGGGGGCACGGGAATTCACCCCTCCACTTT.

The chain combines TRBV9 with TRBJ1-4, with a weak D call TRBD1 (5 bases). V was clipped by 0 bases and J by 4 bases, with 10 bases between them. Germline V gene lookup returns CDR1 SGDLS and CDR2 YYNGEE. This CDR3 is built from 15 residues. The CDR3, as DNA: TGTGCCAGCAGCGTAGGGAGCAGGGATAATGAAAAACTGTTTTTT. Its protein is CASSVGSRDNEKLFF.

This clone was counted only a few times. The V gene is TRBV28, the J gene TRBJ1-6; D call uncertain. The CDR3 length is 17 residues. Trimming pared 6 bases from V and 2 bases from J, leaving 17 bases between. CDR1 is MDHEN, CDR2 SYDVKM, per germline. This chain's CDR3 is CASSPTQQQAYNSPLHF. The DNA of the CDR3 is TGTGCCAGCAGCCCCACCCAACAGCAAGCCTATAATTCACCCCTCCACTTT.

The V gene is TRBV6-6, the J gene TRBJ2-2; D perhaps matches TRBD1 (5 bases). Germline lookup yields CDR1 MNHNY and CDR2 SVGAGI (reference sequence). V was shortened by 7 bases and J by 0 bases, with 12 bases between the two germline ends. This CDR3 has 15 residues. CDR3 sequence: CASNLGLTNTGELFF. The CDR3 region has the DNA TGTGCCAGCAACCTGGGGCTGACGAACACCGGGGAGCTGTTTTTT.

The chain recombines TRBV18 with TRBJ1-5, with TRBD1 matching over 8 bases. The CDR3 is 15 amino acids. Unmatched junction bases numbered 9, after V lost 11 bases and J lost 0 bases. CDR1 KGHSH and CDR2 LQKENI come from the germline V gene. This chain's CDR3 is CASSRQGNSNQPQHF. DNA of the CDR3: TGTGCCTCATCGCGACAGGGGAATAGCAATCAGCCCCAGCATTTT.

This chain uses TRBV7-2 with TRBJ1-2; D is possibly TRBD1 (6 bases). Germline lookup yields CDR1 SGHTA and CDR2 FQGNSA. The CDR3 extends over 18 amino acids. With 5 bases removed from V and 4 bases from J, the gap between germline ends came to 26 bases. As DNA, the CDR3 is TGTGCCAGCAGCCTATCTGGGGTACAGGGAATTAAGTCCTATGGCTACACCTTC. This codes for CASSLSGVQGIKSYGYTF.

The rearrangement joins TRBV19 to TRBJ2-5; 10 bases line up with TRBD1. After removal of 4 bases from V and 1 base from J, the junction contained 6 bases not matched to a gene. The CDR3 extends over 16 amino acids. The germline V gene has CDR1 LNHDA and CDR2 SQIVND (reference sequence). The CDR3 DNA is TGTGCCAGTAGTAGATCGGGACAGGGGCTCCAAGAGACCCAGTACTTC. Residues: CASSRSGQGLQETQYF.

V is TRBV19 and J is TRBJ2-1; TRBD2 agrees at 8 bases. The germline V gene encodes CDR1 LNHDA and CDR2 SQIVND (reference sequence). Trimming at V came to 5 bases and at J to 7 bases, leaving 7 bases not matched to a gene. This CDR3 contains 14 residues. DNA for the CDR3: TGTGCCAGTAGTCAGCGGGAGTTGCGAAATGAGCAGTTCTTC. Translated, it gives CASSQRELRNEQFF.

This chain connects TRBV11-3 to TRBJ2-7; possibly TRBD2 for D (6 bases). Between the trimmed V and J ends, which lost 5 bases and 3 bases, there was a span of 14 bases. The CDR3 is 14 amino acids. Germline V gene data show CDR1 as SGHNT and CDR2 as YENEEA. Here the CDR3 reads CASSIGTPSYEQYF. CDR3 sequence (DNA): TGTGCCAGCAGCATCGGGACTCCGAGCTACGAGCAGTACTTC.

The gene calls are TRBV19 and TRBJ1-2; 9 bases agree with TRBD1. Germline V CDR1 and CDR2: LNHDA, SQIVND (reference sequence). This CDR3 is 14 amino acids long. After removal of 3 bases from V and 5 bases from J, the junction contained 4 bases not matched to a gene. The DNA of the CDR3 is TGTGCCAGTAGTATTGTGGGACAGGGATATGGCTACACCTTC. Its translation is CASSIVGQGYGYTF.

The chain uses TRBV3-1 (or the pseudogene TRBV3-2) and TRBJ1-1; D possibly corresponds to TRBD1 (5 bases). CDR3 size: 16 residues. V dropped 0 bases and J dropped 0 bases, with 11 bases sitting between them. CDR1 and CDR2 (germline): LGHDT, YNNKEL (reference sequence). The CDR3: CASSQDQGFMNTEAFF. CDR3 in DNA: TGTGCCAGCAGCCAAGATCAGGGTTTCATGAACACTGAAGCTTTCTTT.

This clone was observed a handful of times. This sequence joins TRBV5-1 and TRBJ2-1, with 8 bases that match TRBD2. Trimming took 0 bases from V and 12 from J; bases not matched to a gene: 20. The CDR3 loop spans 18 amino acids. Per germline, CDR1 SGHRS and CDR2 YFSETQ. CDR3 in amino acids: CASSLVGLASGSKKGQFF. In DNA, the CDR3 is TGCGCCAGCAGCTTGGTTGGGTTGGCTAGCGGGTCCAAGAAGGGGCAGTTCTTC.

The chain has TRBV7-8 and TRBJ1-5; D remains unclear. There are 15 residues in the CDR3. CDR1 and CDR2 from the germline V gene are SGHVS and FQNEAQ. Trimming removed 3 bases at V and 6 bases at J, with 15 bases between. CDR3 protein: CASSLGRTGGQPQHF. CDR3 coding DNA: TGTGCCAGCAGCTTGGGGAGGACGGGCGGTCAGCCCCAGCATTTT.

V and J are TRBV7-9 and TRBJ1-5, with D maybe TRBD1 (6 bases). This CDR3 has 12 amino acids. Germline V gene data show CDR1 as SEHNR and CDR2 as FQNEAQ (reference sequence). Trimming took 5 bases from V and 4 from J, leaving 6 bases between them. The chain's CDR3 is CASSTGNQPQHF. Written as DNA, the CDR3 is TGTGCCAGCAGCACAGGGAATCAGCCCCAGCATTTT.

This rearrangement joins TRBV5-1 to TRBJ1-2; unclear D gene. CDR1 SGHRS and CDR2 YFSETQ come from the germline V gene. V gave up 1 base and J gave up 4 bases, with 17 bases separating them. The CDR3 sequence is 16 residues long. CDR3 protein: CASSLRIDTPGYGYTF. DNA for the CDR3: TGCGCCAGCAGCTTGAGAATAGACACCCCAGGCTATGGCTACACCTTC.

This chain links TRBV27 with TRBJ2-5, with no clear D. Trimming removed 4 bases from V and 0 bases from J, with 6 bases in between. Germline V gene lookup returns CDR1 MNHEY and CDR2 SMNVEV (reference sequence). The CDR3 spans 13 residues. The CDR3 nucleotides are TGTGCCAGCAGTTCTCGGTACCAAGAGACCCAGTACTTC. Its protein is CASSSRYQETQYF.

This clone appeared a few times. The V and J genes are TRBV2 and TRBJ1-3, with D unresolved. This CDR3 spans 12 amino acids. Germline V gene sequence: CDR1 SNHLY, CDR2 FYNNEI. Between the trimmed V and J ends, which lost 6 bases and 3 bases, there was a span of 6 bases. The chain's CDR3 is CASRRLGNTIYF. The CDR3 DNA is TGTGCCAGCAGGCGACTTGGAAACACCATATATTTT.

Written as DNA, the CDR3 is TGTGCCAGCAGTTGGGGACAGGGGGCCGCTGAAGCTTTCTTT. Translating it yields CASSWGQGAAEAFF. This rearrangement joins TRBV27 to TRBJ1-1, with TRBD1 matching 12 bases. The CDR3 is 14 amino acids. V gave up 4 bases and J gave up 6 bases; unmatched junction bases: 3. Germline values: CDR1 MNHEY, CDR2 SMNVEV (reference sequence).

The V call is TRBV7-9, the J call TRBJ2-1; the match to TRBD2 covers 10 bases. The CDR3 runs to 17 residues. The germline CDR1 and CDR2 sequences are SEHNR and FQNEAQ (reference sequence). The trim removed 5 bases at V and 5 bases at J, leaving 12 bases unmatched. The CDR3 DNA follows: TGTGCCAGCAGCCCCTATTCGGGAGCGGGAGGGCACAATGAGCAGTTCTTC. This translates into CASSPYSGAGGHNEQFF.

There are a few counts of this clone. The chain has TRBV13 and TRBJ1-2; the D gene is possibly TRBD1 (6 bases). CDR3 length: 18 amino acids. Germline V gene lookup returns CDR1 PRHDT and CDR2 FYEKMQ (reference sequence). Deletions cut 2 bases from V and 3 bases from J, with 22 bases between. The CDR3 loop reads CASSLLKFGQTADYGYTF. The CDR3 region has the DNA TGTGCCAGCAGCTTACTTAAATTTGGACAGACGGCGGACTATGGCTACACCTTC.

The chain joins TRBV7-2 to TRBJ2-3, with TRBD1 as a possible D gene (6 bases). Germline CDR1 SGHTA, CDR2 FQGNSA. The V end lost 5 bases, the J end lost 2 bases, and 14 bases lay between the germline ends. The length of the CDR3 is 15 residues. The CDR3 here is CASSPDRSLTDTQYF. The CDR3 DNA reads TGTGCCAGCAGCCCCGACAGGAGCCTCACAGATACGCAGTATTTT. Drawing the rest from reference TRBV7-2 and TRBJ2-3, the complete variable domain is GAGVSQSPSNKVTEKGKDVELRCDPISGHTALYWYRQSLGQGLEFLIYFQGNSAPDKSGLPSDRFSAERTGGSVSTLTIQRTQQEDSAVYLCASSPDRSLTDTQYFGPGTRLTVL.